This T cell receptor (beta chain) is drawn from a study of T cells in Graves' hyperthyroidism and ophthalmopathy. Notes on the study in general: Ophthalmopathy onset followed model prediction by a median approximately 6.2 months. Blood also contained most expanded thyroid clonotypes above 0.001.

The CDR3 loop spans 14 amino acids. V lost 6 bases to trimming and J lost 7 bases; unmatched junction nucleotides: 12. The PBMCs were taken from roughly 10 ml of fresh peripheral blood. A word on this clonotype: No antigen is known for it.

RNA transcripts provided the source from which TCR beta CDR3 regions were amplified. Using the HTBI primer set, a first-round RT-PCR was run on the TCR CDR3. One entry per CDR3 protein results from TCRdb running MiXCR on the multiplex PCR reads. The top ten clones hold about 18% of a sample with hundreds of thousands of distinct CDR3 sequences, 15% to 20% of them seen once. The chain combines TRBV12-3 or TRBV12-4 with TRBJ2-7; 7 bases align to TRBD1. This clonotype was sampled from a woman under 30 with Graves' hyperthyroidism. The sequencing input was blood. CDR3 sequence: CASSGQEELGEQYF. For the CDR3, the DNA is TGTGCCAGCAGCGGACAGGAGGAGTTGGGGGAGCAGTACTTC.